The T cell receptor beta chain under discussion was sequenced for a study of shared clonotypes between healthy human individuals. In the study overall: The donor pool was made up of a couple of women and a few men aged 18 to 49.

Generated by immunoSEQ multiplex PCR, the TCRdb table keeps only in-frame clones and is missing some. The data show approximately 530,000 clones, with about 96% seen just once and about 0.059% held by the top ten. The CDR3 totals 16 residues. Looked up from germline, CDR1 is SGHRS and CDR2 is YFSETQ. Trimming left V 0 bases short and J 0 bases short, with 9 bases between. Sequencing used naive CD4+ T cells sorted from blood. Subset specified: CD45RA+ positively selected. This chain joins TRBV5-1 and TRBJ2-2, with D possibly being TRBD2 (5 bases). This TCR derives from a woman aged 25 to 39 in good health. CDR3 nucleotide sequence: TGCGCCAGCAGCTTGGGTAGCGCTGCGAACACCGGGGAGCTGTTTTTT. Translation: CASSLGSAANTGELFF.